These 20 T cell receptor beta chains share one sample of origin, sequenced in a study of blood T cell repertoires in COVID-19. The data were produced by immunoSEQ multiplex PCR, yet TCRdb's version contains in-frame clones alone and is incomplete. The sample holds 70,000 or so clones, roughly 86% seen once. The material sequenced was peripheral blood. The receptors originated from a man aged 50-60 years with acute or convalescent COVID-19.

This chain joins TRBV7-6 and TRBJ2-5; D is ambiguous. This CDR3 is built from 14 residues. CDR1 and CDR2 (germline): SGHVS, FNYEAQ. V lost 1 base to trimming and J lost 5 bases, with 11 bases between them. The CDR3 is CASSLVPAAETQYF. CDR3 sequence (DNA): TGTGCCAGCAGCTTAGTTCCGGCGGCGGAGACCCAGTACTTC.

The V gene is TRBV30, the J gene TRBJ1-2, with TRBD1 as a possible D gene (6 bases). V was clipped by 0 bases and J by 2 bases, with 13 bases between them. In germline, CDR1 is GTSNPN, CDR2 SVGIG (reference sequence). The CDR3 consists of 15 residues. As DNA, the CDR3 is TGTGCCTGGAGTGTGGCAGGGGCTCAGAACTATGGCTACACCTTC. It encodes CAWSVAGAQNYGYTF.

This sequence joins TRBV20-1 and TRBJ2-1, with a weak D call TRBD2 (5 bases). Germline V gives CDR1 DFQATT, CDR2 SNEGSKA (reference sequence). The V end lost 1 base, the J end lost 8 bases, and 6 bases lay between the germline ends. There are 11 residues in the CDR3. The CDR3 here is CSARGGHEQFF. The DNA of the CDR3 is TGCAGTGCTAGAGGCGGGCATGAGCAGTTCTTC.

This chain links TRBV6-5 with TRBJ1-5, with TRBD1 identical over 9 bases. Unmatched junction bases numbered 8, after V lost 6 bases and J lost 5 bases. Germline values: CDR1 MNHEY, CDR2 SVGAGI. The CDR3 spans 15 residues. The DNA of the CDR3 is TGTGCCAGCAGACGGGACAGGGAGAGATATCAGCCCCAGCATTTT. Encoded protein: CASRRDRERYQPQHF.

The CDR3: CASSLAGGAYEQYF. The CDR3 coding sequence is TGTGCCAGCAGCTTAGCGGGGGGCGCTTACGAGCAGTACTTC. V usage is TRBV5-6 and J usage is TRBJ2-7; 9 positions agree with TRBD2. Per the germline V gene, CDR1 is SGHDT and CDR2 is YYEEEE. The CDR3 totals 14 residues. Unmatched junction bases numbered 4, after V lost 2 bases and J lost 4 bases.

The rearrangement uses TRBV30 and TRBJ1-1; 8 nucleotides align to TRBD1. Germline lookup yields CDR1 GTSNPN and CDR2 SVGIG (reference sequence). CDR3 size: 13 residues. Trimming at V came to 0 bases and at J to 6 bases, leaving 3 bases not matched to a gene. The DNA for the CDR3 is TGTGCCTGGAGTGTCGCAGGGGGCGCTGAAGCTTTCTTT. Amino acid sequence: CAWSVAGGAEAFF.

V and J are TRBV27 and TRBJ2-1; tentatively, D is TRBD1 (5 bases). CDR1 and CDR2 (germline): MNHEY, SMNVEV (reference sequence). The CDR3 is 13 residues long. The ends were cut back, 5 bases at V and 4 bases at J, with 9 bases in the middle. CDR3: CASSPQGYNEQFF. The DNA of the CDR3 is TGTGCCAGCAGTCCTCAGGGTTACAATGAGCAGTTCTTC.

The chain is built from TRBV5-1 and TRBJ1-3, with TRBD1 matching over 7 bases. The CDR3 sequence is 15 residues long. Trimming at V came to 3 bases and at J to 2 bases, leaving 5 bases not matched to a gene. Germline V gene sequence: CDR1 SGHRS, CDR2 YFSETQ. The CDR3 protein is CASSYRGLAGNTIYF. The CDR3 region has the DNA TGCGCCAGCAGCTACAGGGGACTAGCTGGAAACACCATATATTTT.

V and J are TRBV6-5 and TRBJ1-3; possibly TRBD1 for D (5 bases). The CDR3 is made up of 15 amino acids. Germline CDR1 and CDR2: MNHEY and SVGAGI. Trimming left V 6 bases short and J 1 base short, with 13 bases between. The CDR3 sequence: CASSPARASGNTIYF. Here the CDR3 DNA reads TGTGCCAGCAGCCCCGCCAGGGCATCTGGAAACACCATATATTTT.

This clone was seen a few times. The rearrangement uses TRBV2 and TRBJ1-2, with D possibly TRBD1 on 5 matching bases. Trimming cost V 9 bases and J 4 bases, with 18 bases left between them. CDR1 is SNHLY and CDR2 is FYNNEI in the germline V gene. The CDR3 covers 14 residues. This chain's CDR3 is CARQRTREFYGYTF. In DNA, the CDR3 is TGTGCCAGACAACGGACAAGGGAATTCTATGGCTACACCTTC.

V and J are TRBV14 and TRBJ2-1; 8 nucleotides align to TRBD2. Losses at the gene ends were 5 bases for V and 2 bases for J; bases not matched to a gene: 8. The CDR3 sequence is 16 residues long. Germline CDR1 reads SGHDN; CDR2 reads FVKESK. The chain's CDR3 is CASSTLGGGPYNEQFF. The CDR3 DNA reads TGTGCCAGCAGCACCCTGGGCGGGGGGCCCTACAATGAGCAGTTCTTC.

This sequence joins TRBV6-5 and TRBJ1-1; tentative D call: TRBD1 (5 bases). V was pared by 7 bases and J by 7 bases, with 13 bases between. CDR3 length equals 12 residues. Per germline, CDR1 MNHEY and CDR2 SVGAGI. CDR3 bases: TGTGCCAGCAAGTTCGACAGCCGTGAAGCTTTCTTT. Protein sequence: CASKFDSREAFF.

CDR3 DNA sequence: TGTGCTAGTGGCAAGGGGACCGGGGAGCTGTTTTTT. Protein sequence: CASGKGTGELFF. The chain joins TRBV12-5 to TRBJ2-2, with D possibly being TRBD1 (5 bases). This CDR3 is built from 12 residues. Germline loops: CDR1 LGHNT, CDR2 FRNRAP. Trimming removed 6 bases at V and 5 bases at J, with 7 bases between.

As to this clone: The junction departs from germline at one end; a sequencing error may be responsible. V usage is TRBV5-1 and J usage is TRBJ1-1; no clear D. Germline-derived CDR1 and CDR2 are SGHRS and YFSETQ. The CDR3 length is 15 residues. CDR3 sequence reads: CASSPRGWVNTEAFF. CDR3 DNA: TGCGCCAGCAGCCCCCGGGGATGGGTGAATACTGAAGCTTTCTTT.

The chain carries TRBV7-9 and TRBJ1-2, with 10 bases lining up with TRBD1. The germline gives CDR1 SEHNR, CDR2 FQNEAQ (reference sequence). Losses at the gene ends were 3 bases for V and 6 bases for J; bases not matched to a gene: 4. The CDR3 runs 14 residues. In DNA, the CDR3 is TGTGCCAGCAGCTTGAGACAGGGGGCGAATGGCTACACCTTC. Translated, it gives CASSLRQGANGYTF.

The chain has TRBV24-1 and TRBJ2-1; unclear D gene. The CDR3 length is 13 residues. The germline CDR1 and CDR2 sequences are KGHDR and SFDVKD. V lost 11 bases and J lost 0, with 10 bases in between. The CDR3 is CAISPGSYNEQFF. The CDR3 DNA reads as TGTGCCATTTCCCCCGGCTCCTACAATGAGCAGTTCTTC.

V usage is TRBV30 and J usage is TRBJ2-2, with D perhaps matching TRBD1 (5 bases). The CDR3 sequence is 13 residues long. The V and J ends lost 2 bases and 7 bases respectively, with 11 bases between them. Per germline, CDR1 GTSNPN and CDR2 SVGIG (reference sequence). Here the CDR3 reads CAWSPTGDGELFF. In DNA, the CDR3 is TGTGCCTGGAGTCCTACAGGAGACGGGGAGCTGTTTTTT.

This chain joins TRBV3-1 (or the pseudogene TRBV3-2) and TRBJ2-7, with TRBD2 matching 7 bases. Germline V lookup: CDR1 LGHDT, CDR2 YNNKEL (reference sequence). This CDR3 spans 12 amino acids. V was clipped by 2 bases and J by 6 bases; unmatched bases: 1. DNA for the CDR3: TGTGCCAGCAGCCAATCGGGAGGCGAGCAGTACTTC. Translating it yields CASSQSGGEQYF.

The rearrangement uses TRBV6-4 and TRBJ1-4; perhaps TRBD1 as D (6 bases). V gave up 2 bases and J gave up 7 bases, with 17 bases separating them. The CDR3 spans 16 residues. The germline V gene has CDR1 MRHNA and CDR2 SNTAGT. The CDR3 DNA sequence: TGTGCCAGCAGTGACCCCGTCAGGGGATCTAGTGAAAAACTGTTTTTT. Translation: CASSDPVRGSSEKLFF.

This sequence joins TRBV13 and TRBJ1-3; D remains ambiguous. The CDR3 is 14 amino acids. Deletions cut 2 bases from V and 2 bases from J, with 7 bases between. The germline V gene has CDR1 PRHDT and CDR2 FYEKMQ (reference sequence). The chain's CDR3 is CASSLTVPGNTIYF. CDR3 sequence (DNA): TGTGCCAGCAGCTTAACAGTCCCTGGAAACACCATATATTTT.